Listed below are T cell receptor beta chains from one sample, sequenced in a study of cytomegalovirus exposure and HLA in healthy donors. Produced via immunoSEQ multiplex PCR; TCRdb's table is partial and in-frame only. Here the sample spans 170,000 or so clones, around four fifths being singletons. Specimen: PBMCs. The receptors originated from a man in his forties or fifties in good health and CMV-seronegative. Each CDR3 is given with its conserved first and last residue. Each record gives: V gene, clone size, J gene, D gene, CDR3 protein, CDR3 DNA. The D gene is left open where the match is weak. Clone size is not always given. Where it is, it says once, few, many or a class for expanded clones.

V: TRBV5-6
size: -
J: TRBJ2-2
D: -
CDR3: CASSFGQKNTGELFF
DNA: TGTGCCAGCAGCTTCGGACAAAAGAACACCGGGGAGCTGTTTTTT

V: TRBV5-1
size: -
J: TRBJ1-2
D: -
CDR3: CASSLGADGYTF
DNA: TGCGCCAGCAGCTTGGGAGCTGATGGCTACACCTTC

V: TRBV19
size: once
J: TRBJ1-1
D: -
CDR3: CASSIIGAVTEAFF
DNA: TGTGCCAGTAGTATCATAGGGGCCGTCACTGAAGCTTTCTTT

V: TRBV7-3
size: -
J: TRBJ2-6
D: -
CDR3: CASSQGGSGANVLTF
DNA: TGTGCCAGCAGCCAAGGGGGCTCTGGGGCCAACGTCCTGACTTTC

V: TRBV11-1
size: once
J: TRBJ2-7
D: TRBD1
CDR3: CASSLRDRAFHEQYF
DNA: TGTGCCAGCAGCTTGAGGGACAGGGCCTTCCACGAGCAGTACTTC

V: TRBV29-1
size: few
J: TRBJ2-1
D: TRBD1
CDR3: CSASGTGDNEQFF
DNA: TGCAGCGCCTCCGGGACAGGGGACAATGAGCAGTTCTTC

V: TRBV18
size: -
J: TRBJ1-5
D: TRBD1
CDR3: CASSTGGSQPQHF
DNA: TGTGCCAGCTCGACAGGGGGAAGTCAGCCCCAGCATTTT

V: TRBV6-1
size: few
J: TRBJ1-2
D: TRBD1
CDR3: CASSGPTGRKGYGYTF
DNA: TGTGCCAGCAGTGGACCGACAGGGAGGAAAGGCTATGGCTACACCTTC

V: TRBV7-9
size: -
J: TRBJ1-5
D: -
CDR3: CSSSFVGGNQPQHF
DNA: TGTTCCAGCAGCTTCGTGGGAGGGAATCAGCCCCAGCATTTT

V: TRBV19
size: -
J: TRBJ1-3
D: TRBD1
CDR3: CASRGTGAASGNTIYF
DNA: TGTGCCAGTAGAGGGACAGGCGCGGCCTCTGGAAACACCATATATTTT

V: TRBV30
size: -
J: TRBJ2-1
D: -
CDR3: CALLSGTPRRNEQFF
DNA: TGTGCCCTCCTGTCGGGTACTCCACGGAGAAATGAGCAGTTCTTC

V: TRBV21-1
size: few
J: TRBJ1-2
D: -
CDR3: CASSKAAGTEGYTF
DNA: TGTGCCAGCAGCAAAGCTGCGGGGACGGAGGGCTACACCTTC

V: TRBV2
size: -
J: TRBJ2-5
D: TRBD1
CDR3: CASSRDRGREETQYF
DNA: TGTGCCAGCAGTCGCGACAGGGGGCGGGAAGAGACCCAGTACTTC

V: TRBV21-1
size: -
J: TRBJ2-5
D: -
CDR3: CASSGTGEETQYF
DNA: TGTGCCAGCAGCGGGACAGGGGAAGAGACCCAGTACTTC

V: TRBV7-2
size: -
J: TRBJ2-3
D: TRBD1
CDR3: CASSLQQGATQYF
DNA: TGTGCCAGCAGCTTACAACAGGGGGCTACGCAGTATTTT

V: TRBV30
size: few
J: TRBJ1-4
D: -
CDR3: CAWSRGDFPEKLFF
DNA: TGTGCCTGGAGCCGGGGGGATTTCCCTGAAAAACTGTTTTTT

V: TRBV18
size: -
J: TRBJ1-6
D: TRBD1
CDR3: CASSSSGQGYNSPLHF
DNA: TGTGCCAGCTCATCATCGGGACAGGGTTATAATTCACCCCTCCACTTT

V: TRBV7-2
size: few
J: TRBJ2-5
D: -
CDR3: CASSPNWGDGYTQYF
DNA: TGTGCCAGCAGCCCAAATTGGGGGGACGGTTATACCCAGTACTTC

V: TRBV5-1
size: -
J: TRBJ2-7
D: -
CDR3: CASSLVPSQAYEQYF
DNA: TGCGCCAGCAGCTTAGTGCCTAGCCAAGCCTACGAGCAGTACTTC

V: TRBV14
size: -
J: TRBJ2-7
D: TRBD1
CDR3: CASSRQGNSYEQYF
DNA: TGTGCCAGCAGCAGACAGGGGAATTCCTACGAGCAGTACTTC

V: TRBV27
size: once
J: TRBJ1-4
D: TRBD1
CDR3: CASRGQGWEKLFF
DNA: TGTGCCAGCCGGGGACAGGGGTGGGAAAAACTGTTTTTT

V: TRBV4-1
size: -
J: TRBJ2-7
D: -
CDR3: CASSQPRGADEQYF
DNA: TGCGCCAGCAGCCAACCTCGGGGGGCAGACGAGCAGTACTTC

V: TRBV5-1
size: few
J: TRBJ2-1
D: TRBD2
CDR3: CASSLLAATYNEQFF
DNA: TGCGCCAGCAGTCTCCTAGCGGCCACCTACAATGAGCAGTTCTTC

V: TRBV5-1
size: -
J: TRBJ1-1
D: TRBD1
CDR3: CASSSSQGASTEAFF
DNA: TGCGCCAGCAGCTCCTCACAGGGGGCCAGCACTGAAGCCTTCTTT

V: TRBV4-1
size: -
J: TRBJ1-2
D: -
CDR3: CASSQDPRGPIYGYTF
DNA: TGCGCCAGCAGCCAAGATCCTCGCGGGCCGATCTATGGCTACACCTTC

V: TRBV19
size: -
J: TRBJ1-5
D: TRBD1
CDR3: CASRGQGLDKPDQPQHF
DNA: TGTGCCAGTAGGGGACAGGGATTAGACAAGCCTGATCAGCCCCAGCATTTT

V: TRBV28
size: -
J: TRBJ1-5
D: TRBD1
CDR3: CASSLGQGAIRQPQHF
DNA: TGTGCCAGCAGCTTGGGACAGGGGGCTATACGGCAGCCCCAGCATTTT

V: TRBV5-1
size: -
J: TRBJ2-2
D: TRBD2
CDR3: CASSLPSGVGELFF
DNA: TGCGCCAGCAGCTTGCCTAGCGGAGTCGGGGAGCTGTTTTTT

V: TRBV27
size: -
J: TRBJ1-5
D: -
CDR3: CASSLVRGPGQPQHF
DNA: TGTGCCAGCAGTTTAGTAAGGGGCCCTGGTCAGCCCCAGCATTTT

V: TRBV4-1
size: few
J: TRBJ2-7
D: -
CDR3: CASSQDDRTYEQYF
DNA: TGCGCCAGCAGCCAAGATGACAGAACCTACGAGCAGTACTTC

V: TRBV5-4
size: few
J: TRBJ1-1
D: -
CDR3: CASSQTVNTEAFF
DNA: TGTGCCAGCAGCCAGACAGTGAACACTGAAGCTTTCTTT

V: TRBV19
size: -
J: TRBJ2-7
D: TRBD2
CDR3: CASADSGRGYEQYF
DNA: TGTGCCAGTGCCGATAGCGGGAGGGGCTACGAGCAGTACTTC

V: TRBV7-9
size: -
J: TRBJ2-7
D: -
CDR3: CSSSPGHPEQYF
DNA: TGTTCCAGCAGCCCTGGACACCCCGAGCAGTACTTC